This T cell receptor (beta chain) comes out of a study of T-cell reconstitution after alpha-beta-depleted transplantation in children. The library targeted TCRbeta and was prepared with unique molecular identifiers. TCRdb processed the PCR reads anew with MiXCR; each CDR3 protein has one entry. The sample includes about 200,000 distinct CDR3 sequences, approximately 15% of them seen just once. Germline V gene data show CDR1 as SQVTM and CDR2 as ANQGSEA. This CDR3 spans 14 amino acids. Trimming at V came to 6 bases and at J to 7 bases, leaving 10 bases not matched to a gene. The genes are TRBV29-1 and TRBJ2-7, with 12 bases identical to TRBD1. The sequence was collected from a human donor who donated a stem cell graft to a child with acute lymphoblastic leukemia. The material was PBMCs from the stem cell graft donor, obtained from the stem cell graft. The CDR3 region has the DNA TGCAGCGTAGACTCCGGGACAGGGGGCGAAGAGCAGTACTTC. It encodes CSVDSGTGGEEQYF.